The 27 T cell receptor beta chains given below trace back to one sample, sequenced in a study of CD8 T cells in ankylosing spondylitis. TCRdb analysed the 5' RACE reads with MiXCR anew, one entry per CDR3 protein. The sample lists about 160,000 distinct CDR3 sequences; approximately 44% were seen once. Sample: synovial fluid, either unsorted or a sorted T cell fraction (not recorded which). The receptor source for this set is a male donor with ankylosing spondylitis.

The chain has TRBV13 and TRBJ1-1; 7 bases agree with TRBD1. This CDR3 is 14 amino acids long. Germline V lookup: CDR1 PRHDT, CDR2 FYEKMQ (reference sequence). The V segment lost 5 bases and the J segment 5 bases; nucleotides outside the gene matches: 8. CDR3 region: CASSRDRARTEAFF. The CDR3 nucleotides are TGTGCCAGCAGCCGTGACAGGGCAAGAACTGAAGCTTTCTTT.

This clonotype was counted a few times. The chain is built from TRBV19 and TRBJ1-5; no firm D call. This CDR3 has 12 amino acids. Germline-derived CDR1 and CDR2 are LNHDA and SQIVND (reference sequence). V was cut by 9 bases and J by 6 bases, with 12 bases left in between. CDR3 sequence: CASANCCQPQHF. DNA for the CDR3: TGTGCCAGCGCAAACTGTTGTCAGCCCCAGCATTTT.

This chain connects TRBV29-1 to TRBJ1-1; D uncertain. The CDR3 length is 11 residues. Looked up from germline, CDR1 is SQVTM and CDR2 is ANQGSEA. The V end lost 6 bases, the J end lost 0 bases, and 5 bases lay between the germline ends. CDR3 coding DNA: TGCAGCGTCAATATGAACACTGAAGCTTTCTTT. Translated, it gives CSVNMNTEAFF.

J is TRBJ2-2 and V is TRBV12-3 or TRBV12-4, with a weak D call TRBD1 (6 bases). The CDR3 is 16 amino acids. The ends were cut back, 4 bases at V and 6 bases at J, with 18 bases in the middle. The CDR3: CASSSPIQGWAGELFF. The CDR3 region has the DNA TGTGCCAGCAGTTCCCCCATCCAGGGGTGGGCCGGGGAGCTGTTTTTT.

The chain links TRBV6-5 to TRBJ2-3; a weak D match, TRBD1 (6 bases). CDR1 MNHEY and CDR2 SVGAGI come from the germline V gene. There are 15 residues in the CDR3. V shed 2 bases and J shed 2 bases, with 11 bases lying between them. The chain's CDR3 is CASSYGQLTTDTQYF. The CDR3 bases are TGTGCCAGCAGTTACGGACAGCTAACCACAGATACGCAGTATTTT.

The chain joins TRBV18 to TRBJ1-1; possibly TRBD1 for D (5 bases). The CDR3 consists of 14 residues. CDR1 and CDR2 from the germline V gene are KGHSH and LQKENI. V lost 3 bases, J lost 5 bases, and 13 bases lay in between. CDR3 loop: CASSPPGGGTEAFF. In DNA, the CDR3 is TGTGCCAGCTCACCTCCCGGGGGTGGGACTGAAGCTTTCTTT. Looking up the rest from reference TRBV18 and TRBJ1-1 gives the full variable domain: NAGVMQNPRHLVRRRGQEARLRCSPMKGHSHVYWYRQLPEEGLKFMVYLQKENIIDESGMPKERFSAEFPKEGPSILRIQQVVRGDSAAYFCASSPPGGGTEAFFGQGTRLTVV.

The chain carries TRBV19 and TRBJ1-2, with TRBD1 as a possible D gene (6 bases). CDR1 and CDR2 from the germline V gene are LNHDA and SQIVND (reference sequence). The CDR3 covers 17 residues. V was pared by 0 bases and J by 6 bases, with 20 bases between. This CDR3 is CASSIDLDRTTGDGYTF. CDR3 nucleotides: TGTGCCAGTAGTATAGATCTCGACAGGACTACGGGAGATGGCTACACCTTC.

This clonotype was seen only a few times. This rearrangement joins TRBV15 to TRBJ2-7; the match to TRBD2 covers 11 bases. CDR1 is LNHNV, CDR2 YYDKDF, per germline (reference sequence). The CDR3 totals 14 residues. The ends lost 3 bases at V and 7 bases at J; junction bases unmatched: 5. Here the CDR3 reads CATSRTSGKDEQYF. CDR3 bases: TGTGCCACCAGCAGGACTAGCGGGAAGGATGAGCAGTACTTC.

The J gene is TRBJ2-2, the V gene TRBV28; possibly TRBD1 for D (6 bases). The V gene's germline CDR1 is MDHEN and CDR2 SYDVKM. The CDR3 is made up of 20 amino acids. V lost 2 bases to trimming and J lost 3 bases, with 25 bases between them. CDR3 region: CASSLIDPPDSSPYTGELFF. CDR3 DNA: TGTGCCAGCAGTTTAATTGACCCCCCGGACAGTTCCCCCTACACCGGGGAGCTGTTTTTT.

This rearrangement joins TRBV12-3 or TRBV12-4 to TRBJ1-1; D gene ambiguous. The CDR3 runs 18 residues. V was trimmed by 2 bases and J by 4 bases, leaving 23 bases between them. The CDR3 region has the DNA TGTGCCAGCAGTTTAAGAGGCGAGGTACGAGCGGGGAGCACTGAAGCTTTCTTT. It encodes CASSLRGEVRAGSTEAFF.

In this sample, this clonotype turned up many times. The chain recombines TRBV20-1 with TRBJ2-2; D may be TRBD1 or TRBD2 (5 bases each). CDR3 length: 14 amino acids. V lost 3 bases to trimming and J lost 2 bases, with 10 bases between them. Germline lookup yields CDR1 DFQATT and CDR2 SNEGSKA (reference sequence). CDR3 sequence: CSASRDDNTGELFF. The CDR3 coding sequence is TGCAGTGCTAGTCGGGACGATAACACCGGGGAGCTGTTTTTT.

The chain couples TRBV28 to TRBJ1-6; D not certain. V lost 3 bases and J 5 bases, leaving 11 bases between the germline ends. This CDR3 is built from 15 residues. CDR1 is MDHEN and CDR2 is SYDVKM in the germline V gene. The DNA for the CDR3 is TGTGCCAGCAGTTTTTGGCAGGCCCATAATTCACCCCTCCACTTT. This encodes CASSFWQAHNSPLHF.

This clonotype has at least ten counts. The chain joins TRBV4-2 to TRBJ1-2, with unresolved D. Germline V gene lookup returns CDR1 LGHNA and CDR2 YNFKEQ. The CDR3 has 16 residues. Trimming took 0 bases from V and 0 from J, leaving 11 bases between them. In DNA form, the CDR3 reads TGTGCCAGCAGCCAAGATGGGTGGGGTACTAACTATGGCTACACCTTC. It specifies CASSQDGWGTNYGYTF.

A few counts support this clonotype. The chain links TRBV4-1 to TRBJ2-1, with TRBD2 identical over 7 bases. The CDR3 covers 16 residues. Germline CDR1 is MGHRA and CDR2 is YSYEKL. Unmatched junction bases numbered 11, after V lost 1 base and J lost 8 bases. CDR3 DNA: TGCGCCAGCAGCCAAGTGATGCAGGGAGGGGACGATGAGCAGTTCTTC. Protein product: CASSQVMQGGDDEQFF.

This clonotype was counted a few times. In DNA form, the CDR3 reads TGTGCCAGCAGCCCGAGGTGGGCGGCGAACACTGAAGCTTTCTTT. Translating it yields CASSPRWAANTEAFF. V is TRBV27 and J is TRBJ1-1; no reliable D call. V gave up 6 bases and J gave up 1 base, with 15 bases separating them. CDR3 length: 15 residues. Germline V gene lookup returns CDR1 MNHEY and CDR2 SMNVEV (reference sequence).

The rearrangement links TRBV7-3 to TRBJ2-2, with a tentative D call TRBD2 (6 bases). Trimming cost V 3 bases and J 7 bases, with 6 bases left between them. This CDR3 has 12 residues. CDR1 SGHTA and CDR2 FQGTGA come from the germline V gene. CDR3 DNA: TGTGCCAGCAGCTTCGGGGGCGGGGAGCTGTTTTTT. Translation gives CASSFGGGELFF.

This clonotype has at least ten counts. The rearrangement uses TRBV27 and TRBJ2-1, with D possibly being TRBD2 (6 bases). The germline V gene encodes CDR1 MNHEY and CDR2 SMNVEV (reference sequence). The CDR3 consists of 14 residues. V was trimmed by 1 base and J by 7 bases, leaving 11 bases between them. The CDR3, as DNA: TGTGCCAGCAGTTTATTTCGGGAGCGAAATGAGCAGTTCTTC. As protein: CASSLFRERNEQFF.

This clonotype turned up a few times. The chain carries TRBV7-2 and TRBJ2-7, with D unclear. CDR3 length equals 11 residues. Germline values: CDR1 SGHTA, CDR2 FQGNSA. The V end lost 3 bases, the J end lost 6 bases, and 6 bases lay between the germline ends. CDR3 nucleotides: TGTGCCAGCAGCTTTGGCACCGAGCAGTACTTC. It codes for CASSFGTEQYF.

The CDR3 DNA is TGTGCCAGCAGTCGGACCGGGACCCACTACGAGCAGTACTTC. Translated: CASSRTGTHYEQYF. The chain couples TRBV6-1 to TRBJ2-7; the D call may be TRBD1 or TRBD2 (5 bases each). Trimming took off 5 bases at V and 3 bases at J, with 14 bases between the two ends. The CDR3 extends over 14 amino acids. Germline values: CDR1 MNHNS, CDR2 SASEGT.

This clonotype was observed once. CDR3 bases: TGTGCCAGCAGTTCTCGGACAGGGGATCTCAATCAGCCCCAGCATTTT. It yields the protein CASSSRTGDLNQPQHF. The rearrangement joins TRBV6-5 to TRBJ1-5, with 9 bases lining up with TRBD1. After removal of 4 bases from V and 3 bases from J, the junction contained 7 bases not matched to a gene. Germline assignment: CDR1 MNHEY and CDR2 SVGAGI. CDR3 length equals 16 residues.

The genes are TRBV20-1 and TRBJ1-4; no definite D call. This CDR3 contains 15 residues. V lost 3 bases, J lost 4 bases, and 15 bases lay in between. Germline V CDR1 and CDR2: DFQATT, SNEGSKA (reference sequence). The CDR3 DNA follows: TGCAGTGCTAGTGCCTTAGCGCAACGTAATGAAAAACTGTTTTTT. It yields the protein CSASALAQRNEKLFF.

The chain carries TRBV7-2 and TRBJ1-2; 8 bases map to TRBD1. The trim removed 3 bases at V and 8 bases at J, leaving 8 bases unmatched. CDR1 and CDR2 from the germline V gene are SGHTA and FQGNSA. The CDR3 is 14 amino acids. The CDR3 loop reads CASSFETGALGYTF. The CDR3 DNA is TGTGCCAGCAGCTTCGAGACAGGGGCCTTGGGCTACACCTTC.

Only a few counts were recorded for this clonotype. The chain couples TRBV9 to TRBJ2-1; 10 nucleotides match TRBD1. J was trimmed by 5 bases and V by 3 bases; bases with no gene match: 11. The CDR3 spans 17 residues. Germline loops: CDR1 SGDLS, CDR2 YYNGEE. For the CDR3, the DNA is TGTGCCAGCAGCGAACACCTTGGGACAGGGGTGGACAATGAGCAGTTCTTC. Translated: CASSEHLGTGVDNEQFF.

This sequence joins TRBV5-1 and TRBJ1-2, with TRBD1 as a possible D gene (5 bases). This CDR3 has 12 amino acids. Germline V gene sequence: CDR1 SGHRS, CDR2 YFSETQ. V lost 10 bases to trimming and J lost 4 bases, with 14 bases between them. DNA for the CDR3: TGCGCCCGAGGCAGGGATGGCTATGGCTACACCTTC. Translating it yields CARGRDGYGYTF.

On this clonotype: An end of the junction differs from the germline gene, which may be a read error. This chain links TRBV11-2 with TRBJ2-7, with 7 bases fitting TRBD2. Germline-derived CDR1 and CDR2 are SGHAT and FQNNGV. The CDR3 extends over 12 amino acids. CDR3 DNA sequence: TGTGCCAGCAGCTTAACGGATTTCCCCGGGGGGTTC. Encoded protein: CASSLTDFPGGF.

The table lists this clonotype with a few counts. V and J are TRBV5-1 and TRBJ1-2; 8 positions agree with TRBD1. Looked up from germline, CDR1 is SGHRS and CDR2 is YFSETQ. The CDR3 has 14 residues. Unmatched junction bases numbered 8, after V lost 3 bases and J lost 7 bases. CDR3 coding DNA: TGCGCCAGCAGCTCGGGGACAGGAGGCCGTGGCTACACCTTC. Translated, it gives CASSSGTGGRGYTF. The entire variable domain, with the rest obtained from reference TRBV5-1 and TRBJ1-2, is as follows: KAGVTQTPRYLIKTRGQQVTLSCSPISGHRSVSWYQQTPGQGLQFLFEYFSETQRNKGNFPGRFSGRQFSNSRSEMNVSTLELGDSALYLCASSSGTGGRGYTFGSGTRLTVV.

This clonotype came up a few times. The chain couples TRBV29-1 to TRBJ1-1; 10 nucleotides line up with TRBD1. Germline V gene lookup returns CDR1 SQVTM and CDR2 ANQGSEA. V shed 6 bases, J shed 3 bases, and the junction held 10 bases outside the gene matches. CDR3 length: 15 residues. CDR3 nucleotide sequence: TGCAGCGTCTACCACGGGACAGGGGTCTACACTGAAGCTTTCTTT. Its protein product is CSVYHGTGVYTEAFF.